This record covers a single T cell receptor (beta chain). Its antigen is not known. A clone one base away is much larger, so this may be a read error. The sample originates from a study of Graves' ophthalmopathy and Graves' hyperthyroidism. Transcripts of RNA were the source for amplifying TCR beta CDR3 regions. First-round RT-PCR used HTBI primers; second-round multiplex PCR followed. TCRdb redid the calling of the multiplex PCR reads with MiXCR, one entry per CDR3 protein. This table holds some 410,000 distinct CDR3 sequences, around 20% found once. Hyperthyroidism was new, under 2 months, in patients aged 18 to 65. Germline V gives CDR1 SGHDN, CDR2 FVKESK. The CDR3 has 14 amino acids. The study's findings and limits: Most clonotypes expanded in thyroid above 0.001 frequency were present in blood too.

The receptor was isolated from a woman younger than 30 with stable Graves' hyperthyroidism. Sample: peripheral blood. This chain joins TRBV14 and TRBJ2-7, with D possibly TRBD1 on 5 matching bases. CDR3 DNA: TGTGCCAGCAGCCAAGGCAGGGTAACCTACGAGCGGTACTTC. This gives the protein CASSQGRVTYERYF.